The clone carrying this TCR beta chain was counted a single time. This sample is drawn from a study of blood T cell repertoires in COVID-19. Study background: Both acute and convalescent COVID-19 samples were obtained from the United States, Italy and Spain. The cDNA or gDNA used as material had been derived from T cells, B-cell-depleted T cells, or PBMCs.

Trimming removed 6 bases from V and 3 bases from J; junction bases left unmatched: 0. Looked up from germline, CDR1 is LGHNT and CDR2 is FRNRAP. This CDR3 region has 12 residues. Produced via immunoSEQ multiplex PCR; TCRdb's table is partial and in-frame only. The sample lists around 140,000 clones, 80% occurring once. The source of this sequence is a man aged 65 to 85 who had recovered from COVID-19. What was sequenced was peripheral blood. The chain joins TRBV12-5 to TRBJ1-1, with 8 bases fitting TRBD1. The CDR3 DNA is TGTGCTAGTGGGACAGGGGACACTGAAGCTTTCTTT. Translating it yields CASGTGDTEAFF.